This T cell receptor beta chain is drawn from a study of regulatory T cells in long-lasting Graves disease (dated by TCRdb to the early 2020s). In terms of the full investigation: Antithyroid drugs had been taken for less than 3 months by newly diagnosed Graves' disease patients. TCR sequencing covered roughly 13 persistent and around 20 newly diagnosed Graves' disease patients, some 33 samples in total. This study used TCR sequencing and RNA sequencing of peripheral blood to compare persistent Graves' disease patients against newly diagnosed Graves' disease patients. The study was registered as a clinical trial and conducted in China. Results the study describes overall, beyond this receptor: The study examined only peripheral blood because the primary lesion, thyroid tissue, could not be accessed. A larger number of public clonotypes was shared among persistent patients (around 2,700) than among newly diagnosed patients (over 850). Compared with newly diagnosed patients, persistent Graves' disease patients had lower TCR Shannon entropy and fewer highly expanded clones, which suggests clonal expansion. Only the TCR beta chain was sequenced and analyzed. The small sample size was acknowledged by the authors as a limitation that may reduce accuracy. Persistent disease showed preferential use of TRBV28, TRBJ1-2 and TRBJ2-5, whereas newly diagnosed disease favored TRBV20-1 and TRBJ2-1.

This specimen's time point label, interpreted: newly diagnosed GD, antithyroid drugs for less than 3 months. For both TCR sequencing and RNA sequencing, RNA was extracted from PBMCs in TRIzol. Graves' disease was diagnosed according to American Thyroid Association guidelines. Recruitment of patients was carried out at an endocrinology department in Xi'an, China. Each patient gave approximately 10 milliliters of peripheral blood, collected in an EDTA anticoagulant tube. Ficoll Paque Plus density gradient separation was used to isolate PBMCs, and no further T cell sorting was done. An Agilent 2100 Bioanalyzer and agarose gel were used to check RNA quality, while a NanoDrop 2000 measured RNA concentration. This clonotype was seen repeatedly, ten times or more. The clone's antigen remains unknown. Per-base qualities were not stored, and no clone one base away is much larger. Library creation used multiplex PCR. Sequencer: Illumina HiSeq 4000. TCR beta libraries were built with iRepertoire HTBI primers and Arm-PCR amplification of CDR3 regions. Gel purification was performed on PCR products prior to sequencing. The authors processed their data as follows. Gene usage analysis of CDR3 amino acid clonotypes relied on the approximately 60 TRBV and more than twelve TRBJ segments identified across samples. COPE and FqMerger were used to merge filtered high-quality paired reads into contigs. BLAST was used to align contigs to IMGT TRBV, TRBD and TRBJ reference genes, and CDR3 was defined according to IMGT. Clonotypes above 0.1% frequency were classified as highly expanded clones. Shannon entropy served as the measure of repertoire diversity, while the Gini coefficient captured V-J evenness. A clonotype was considered public if more than one individual shared it. The public reads were reprocessed in TCRdb via fastp at Q25 and MiXCR, keeping in-frame beta chains. Rows with one shared CDR3 protein collapse into an entry with the most common genes and DNA. It is TCRdb's table, rather than the study itself, that gives the V and J calls and clone size. In all, the sample holds about 500,000 distinct CDR3 sequences, and 12% of those were seen once. The ten largest clones take up 8% to 10% of the sample.

The CDR3 spans 14 residues, from the cysteine through the phenylalanine. Only the CDR3 DNA stays, 42 bases, in frame from base 1. After removal of 6 bases from V and 3 bases from J, the junction retains 6 bases not matched to a gene. The germline V gene (reference sequence) supplies CDR1 DFQATT and CDR2 SNEGSKA. A further study also used this sample, focusing on T cells in Graves' hyperthyroidism and ophthalmopathy. Drawing on the second study: A patient counted as having stable Graves' hyperthyroidism if no progression to ophthalmopathy occurred over 18 months of follow-up. The hyperthyroidism patients were between 18 and 65 years old and newly diagnosed, with a disease duration of less than 2 months. Any patient with an uncontrolled infection, another autoimmune disease, pregnancy or lactation was excluded. Diagnoses were established on the basis of clinical symptoms, serum thyroxine and TRAb, thyroid ultrasound, and orbital computed tomography. The TCR CDR3 was subjected to a first round of RT-PCR using the HTBI primer set and the Qiagen OneStep RT-PCR kit. Blood samples also contained most of the expanded thyroid clonotypes (frequency above 0.001), which suggests that blood repertoires may reflect thyroid immune responses. A model built on a 13 V-J signature distinguished ophthalmopathy from stable hyperthyroidism, reaching around 87% sensitivity and under 84% specificity in cross-validation and 80%/75% in testing. In validation, the model predicted progression to ophthalmopathy a median of roughly 6.5 months before onset, with 70% to 71% sensitivity and 72.22% specificity. To identify distinguishing TCR V-J signatures, a discovery cohort of 90 to 100 patients was used, comprising 40 to 45 with Graves' ophthalmopathy and around 57 with stable Graves' hyperthyroidism. Prospective prediction of ophthalmopathy was tested in an independent validation cohort of 18 to 20 hyperthyroidism patients and 15 to 17 patients who later progressed to ophthalmopathy. The roughly 90 discovery patients were divided at random into training and test sets in a 7:3 ratio. The study also compared thyroid tissue and blood T-cell repertoires from five or six Graves' hyperthyroidism patients. After sampling, hyperthyroidism patients received methimazole starting at 30 mg daily, and ophthalmopathy patients received high-dose intravenous methylprednisolone. Libraries were constructed in a second round of multiplex PCR, after which size selection and purification were performed. Sequencing of the libraries was done on an Illumina HiSeq2000 using paired-end 100 bp reads. Raw data were processed with SOAPnuke, discarding reads with adapters, uncalled bases, mean Phred below 15, or no exact constant-primer or identifier match. High-quality paired reads were merged with COPE v1.2.5, and unique nucleotide sequences were defined as clonotypes. Clonotypes were aligned to IMGT TRBV, TRBD and TRBJ reference segments using MiTCR v1.1. The analysis included only V-J combinations with a frequency above 0.0001, which together covered around 99% of the repertoires. The TCS score was defined as F50 (clonal expansion) divided by E x V (chaos), with BLOSUM62-based TCRdist calculated between CDR3 peptides within each V-J. Welch's t-statistics and random forest reduced 450 to 600 V-J features to roughly 13, which were used in a naive Bayes classifier (R e1071). Sample size was not statistically predetermined, and investigators were not blinded to group allocation. The paper reports TCR Vbeta CDR3 sequencing of approximately 130 peripheral blood samples: 43 ophthalmopathy, under 85 hyperthyroidism and around 17 progressor patients.

The chain uses TRBV20-1 and TRBJ2-3; TRBD2 fits 10 bases in the junction. The TCR sequence derives from a woman under 40 with Graves disease. Donor details come from another sample of the same person, matched by shared clones. Specimen: peripheral blood mononuclear cells (PBMCs), collected at new diagnosis, from a patient treated with antithyroid drugs. The nucleotides are TGCAGTGCCTGGCTAGCGGGAGTGACAGATACGCAGTATTTT. It translates as CSAWLAGVTDTQYF.